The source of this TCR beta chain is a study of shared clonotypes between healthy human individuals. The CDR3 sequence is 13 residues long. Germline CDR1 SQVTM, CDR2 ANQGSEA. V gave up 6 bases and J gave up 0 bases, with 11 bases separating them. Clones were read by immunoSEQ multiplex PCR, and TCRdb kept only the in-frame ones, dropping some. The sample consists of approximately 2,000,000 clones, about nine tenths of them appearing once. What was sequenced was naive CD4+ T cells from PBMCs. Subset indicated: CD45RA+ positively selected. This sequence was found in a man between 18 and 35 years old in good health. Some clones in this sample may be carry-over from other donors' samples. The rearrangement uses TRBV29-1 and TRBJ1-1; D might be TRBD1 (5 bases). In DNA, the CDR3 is TGCAGCGTGGTCCGGGACCTGAACACTGAAGCTTTCTTT. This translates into CSVVRDLNTEAFF.